This TCR beta chain was captured in a study of blood T cell repertoires in COVID-19. Study as a whole: Collection of acute and convalescent COVID-19 samples took place in the United States, Italy and Spain.

Per the original methods: Reference gene primers were amplified, and this amplification served to estimate nucleated cell counts. TCRdb's copy holds only in-frame clones and misses some; the assay was immunoSEQ multiplex PCR. Clone size and the V and J calls come from that table; the DNA yielded D and trimming. This table has over 75,000 clones, 80% appearing once. There are 13 residues in the CDR3. Germline assignment: CDR1 SNHLY and CDR2 FYNNEI. V lost 4 bases and J 0 bases, leaving 6 bases between the germline ends. Specimen: peripheral blood. This clonotype was obtained from a human donor in a cohort sampled during active COVID-19. The V gene is TRBV2, the J gene TRBJ2-5; no clear D gene. CDR3 DNA sequence: TGTGCCAGCAGTGCACGGTACCAAGAGACCCAGTACTTC. This translates into CASSARYQETQYF.